The T cell receptor beta chain under discussion was sequenced for a study of blood T cell repertoires in COVID-19. About the research overall: Nucleic acid was either cDNA or gDNA, and it came from T cells, B-cell-depleted T cells, or PBMCs.

As for this clone: This sample includes further DNA sequences coding for the same CDR3.

This CDR3 region has 16 residues. V shed 4 bases and J 1 base; nucleotides not matched to a gene: 6. Germline CDR1 SEHNR, CDR2 FQNEAQ (reference sequence). Per the authors' pipeline: Nucleated cell counts were estimated from reference gene primer amplification. Assay: immunoSEQ multiplex PCR; the TCRdb copy retains only in-frame clones and omits some. V and J calls and clone size are as listed in that table; D and trimming were resolved from the DNA. This table holds around 270,000 clones, about 87% found once. Assignments of participants to cohorts depended upon their own reported clinical history. Exposed study participants had met a COVID-19 case within 2 weeks before entry.

The clonotype was recovered from a woman in her 40s who had been exposed to COVID-19. Specimen: PBMCs or T cells enriched from blood (not recorded which). V gene TRBV7-9 combines with J gene TRBJ2-3; 9 bases are shared with TRBD2. CDR3 protein: CASSSSGTGGTDTQYF. The CDR3 DNA reads as TGTGCCAGCAGCTCTAGCGGGACGGGGGGCACAGATACGCAGTATTTT.